One sample yielded the 23 T cell receptor beta chains listed below, sequenced in a study of CD8 T cells in Susac syndrome. The authors reverse transcribed roughly 0.5 to 1 ug RNA with random hexamers. TCRdb re-called the immunoSEQ multiplex PCR reads with MiXCR, one entry per CDR3 protein. Of 150,000 to 200,000 distinct CDR3 sequences in the sample, more than 90% were seen once. The sequenced sample was CD4+ T cells from PBMCs. The receptors stem from a human donor in good health.

The chain is built from TRBV29-1 and TRBJ1-1, with D maybe TRBD1 (6 bases). Germline values: CDR1 SQVTM, CDR2 ANQGSEA. Trimming cost V 3 bases and J 1 base, with 15 bases left between them. The CDR3 length is 15 residues. The CDR3 DNA sequence: TGCAGCGTTGATTTGGGGGGGCAGCGGAACACTGAAGCTTTCTTT. Translation gives CSVDLGGQRNTEAFF.

The V call is TRBV7-2, the J call TRBJ1-4; D might be TRBD1 (5 bases). Trimming stripped 3 bases from V and 3 bases from J, with 11 bases between. There are 15 residues in the CDR3. Germline lookup yields CDR1 SGHTA and CDR2 FQGNSA. CDR3 sequence reads: CASSFGDSSNEKLFF. CDR3 DNA: TGTGCCAGCAGCTTTGGCGACAGTTCTAATGAAAAACTGTTTTTT.

The genes are TRBV7-2 and TRBJ1-4; TRBD1 aligns across 7 bases. The CDR3 has 15 residues. Germline V CDR1 and CDR2: SGHTA, FQGNSA. The V segment lost 4 bases and the J segment 5 bases; nucleotides outside the gene matches: 7. The CDR3 DNA sequence: TGTGCCAGCAGCTCACGGACAGGTCGAAATGAAAAACTGTTTTTT. Translation gives CASSSRTGRNEKLFF.

This chain uses TRBV20-1 with TRBJ2-1; D perhaps matches TRBD2 (5 bases). Germline values: CDR1 DFQATT, CDR2 SNEGSKA (reference sequence). V lost 1 base and J lost 0, with 7 bases in between. The length of the CDR3 is 14 residues. The DNA of the CDR3 is TGCAGTGCTAGAGTTGGGAGCTCCTACAATGAGCAGTTCTTC. Its translation is CSARVGSSYNEQFF.

V is TRBV6-2 or TRBV6-3 and J is TRBJ2-5; unclear D gene. Trimming stripped 2 bases from V and 4 bases from J, with 5 bases between. Germline V gives CDR1 MNHEY, CDR2 SVGEGT. The CDR3 contains 12 residues. The CDR3 reads CASSYKGETQYF. The DNA for the CDR3 is TGTGCCAGCAGTTACAAGGGAGAGACCCAGTACTTC.

The gene calls are TRBV24-1 and TRBJ2-7; unclear D gene. Trimming took 3 bases from V and 2 from J, leaving 10 bases between them. In germline, CDR1 is KGHDR, CDR2 SFDVKD. This CDR3 has 14 residues. The CDR3 reads CATSDSWRTYEQYF. The CDR3 coding sequence is TGTGCCACCAGTGATAGTTGGCGAACCTACGAGCAGTACTTC.

In nucleotides, the CDR3 is TGTGCCAGCAGAGGGAGTGGGTGGCAGTTCTTC. Amino acids: CASRGSGWQFF. The chain employs TRBV3-1 and TRBJ2-1; tentative D call: TRBD2 (5 bases). Trimming took off 6 bases at V and 12 bases at J, with 12 bases between the two ends. Germline V lookup: CDR1 LGHDT, CDR2 YNNKEL (reference sequence). This CDR3 has 11 residues.

DNA for the CDR3: TGCAGCGTTGACAGGGGGCCAACTGGCTACACCTTC. Translated, it gives CSVDRGPTGYTF. This chain links TRBV29-1 with TRBJ1-2; TRBD1 matches 8 bases. The CDR3 is 12 residues long. Germline V CDR1 and CDR2: SQVTM, ANQGSEA. V lost 3 bases to trimming and J lost 7 bases; unmatched junction nucleotides: 4.

The J gene is TRBJ2-2, the V gene TRBV2, with D perhaps matching TRBD2 (7 bases). This CDR3 has 14 residues. Germline V gene sequence: CDR1 SNHLY, CDR2 FYNNEI. V shed 7 bases and J shed 0 bases, with 9 bases lying between them. CDR3 coding DNA: TGTGCCAGCAAAGGGGGGGCGAACACCGGGGAGCTGTTTTTT. Amino acids: CASKGGANTGELFF.

This clonotype appeared a single time. The chain recombines TRBV20-1 with TRBJ2-5; TRBD1 might be the D (5 bases). Deletions cut 3 bases from V and 5 bases from J, with 19 bases between. Germline V lookup: CDR1 DFQATT, CDR2 SNEGSKA (reference sequence). The CDR3 totals 15 residues. The CDR3 is CSASGDSRSRETQYF. The CDR3 DNA reads as TGCAGTGCTAGTGGCGACAGCCGATCTAGGGAGACCCAGTACTTC.

V and J are TRBV7-2 and TRBJ2-3; 11 nucleotides line up with TRBD2. The CDR3 is made up of 19 amino acids. Per the germline V gene, CDR1 is SGHTA and CDR2 is FQGNSA. Trimming removed 2 bases from V and 5 bases from J; junction bases left unmatched: 15. CDR3 nucleotides: TGTGCCAGCAGCTTAAAGAGTCGAGTGCTAGCGGGGGGCCGAGATACGCAGTATTTT. Protein product: CASSLKSRVLAGGRDTQYF.

The chain carries TRBV20-1 and TRBJ2-3, with TRBD2 matching 8 bases. Germline-derived CDR1 and CDR2 are DFQATT and SNEGSKA (reference sequence). This CDR3 spans 15 amino acids. Trimming removed 3 bases from V and 6 bases from J; junction bases left unmatched: 11. The CDR3 DNA reads TGCAGTGCTAGCGATGAGCGGGGGAGGGCGGATACGCAGTATTTT. Its translation is CSASDERGRADTQYF.

The chain couples TRBV12-3 or TRBV12-4 to TRBJ2-6, with 7 nucleotides matching TRBD2. With 7 bases clipped from V and 3 bases from J, the junction kept 6 bases outside the gene matches. This CDR3 has 15 amino acids. CDR3 loop: CASNSREGGANVLTF. The DNA for the CDR3 is TGTGCCAGCAACTCCAGGGAGGGTGGGGCCAACGTCCTGACTTTC.

In nucleotides, the CDR3 is TGCAGCGCCCTAGAAGAACCGGGACAGGGTCACTATGGCTACACCTTC. Its protein is CSALEEPGQGHYGYTF. The V call is TRBV29-1, the J call TRBJ1-2; 9 nucleotides align to TRBD1. This CDR3 has 16 residues. Per germline, CDR1 SQVTM and CDR2 ANQGSEA. V was pared by 7 bases and J by 3 bases, with 15 bases of the junction left unmatched.

The chain combines TRBV18 with TRBJ2-7; 13 bases match TRBD2. Unmatched junction bases numbered 5, after V lost 3 bases and J lost 0 bases. CDR1 and CDR2 from the germline V gene are KGHSH and LQKENI. The length of the CDR3 is 17 residues. CDR3: CASSPGTSGISSYEQYF. The CDR3 DNA follows: TGTGCCAGCTCACCGGGGACTAGCGGGATTAGCTCCTACGAGCAGTACTTC.

The chain links TRBV29-1 to TRBJ2-1; 11 bases align to TRBD2. The length of the CDR3 is 13 residues. Germline V gene sequence: CDR1 SQVTM, CDR2 ANQGSEA. Germline trimming cut 8 bases from V and 7 bases from J; bases unmatched to any gene: 7. The CDR3 DNA reads as TGCAGCATGCGGACTAGCGGGCTGAATGAGCAGTTCTTC. It translates to CSMRTSGLNEQFF.

This chain links TRBV29-1 with TRBJ2-1; no definite D call. Deletions cut 4 bases from V and 9 bases from J, with 13 bases between. CDR1 SQVTM and CDR2 ANQGSEA come from the germline V gene. The CDR3 consists of 12 residues. CDR3 protein: CSVVPEAGEQFF. The CDR3 DNA reads TGCAGCGTTGTTCCCGAGGCTGGTGAGCAGTTCTTC.

The genes are TRBV29-1 and TRBJ1-1; 8 bases are a match to TRBD1. CDR1 is SQVTM, CDR2 ANQGSEA, per germline. The V segment lost 2 bases and the J segment 12 bases; nucleotides outside the gene matches: 8. The CDR3 runs to 12 residues. The CDR3 sequence: CSVELRTGRSFF. In nucleotides, the CDR3 is TGCAGCGTTGAACTCCGGACAGGGAGGTCTTTCTTT.

CDR3 DNA: TGTGCCAGCGCTTTAGCGGACTCCTACAATGAGCAGTTCTTC. Residues: CASALADSYNEQFF. The V call is TRBV7-3, the J call TRBJ2-1; tentatively, D is TRBD2 (6 bases). V dropped 8 bases and J dropped 0 bases, with 11 bases sitting between them. The CDR3 consists of 14 residues. Germline V lookup: CDR1 SGHTA, CDR2 FQGTGA.

The chain combines TRBV18 with TRBJ1-1; 7 positions match TRBD1. This CDR3 is 14 amino acids long. With 4 bases clipped from V and 5 bases from J, the junction kept 7 bases outside the gene matches. Germline V gene lookup returns CDR1 KGHSH and CDR2 LQKENI. CDR3 nucleotide sequence: TGTGCCAGCTCACTTAGACAGGGTTGGACTGAAGCTTTCTTT. Translated: CASSLRQGWTEAFF.

This chain links TRBV6-5 with TRBJ2-7, with D unclear. V lost 6 bases, J lost 3 bases, and 6 bases lay in between. Germline CDR1 reads MNHEY; CDR2 reads SVGAGI. The length of the CDR3 is 11 residues. The CDR3 nucleotides are TGTGCCAGCAGGGCTGACTACGAGCAGTACTTC. Protein sequence: CASRADYEQYF.

CDR3 protein: CASSLERGAFSYNEQFF. The CDR3 coding sequence is TGTGCCAGCAGCTTAGAAAGGGGGGCTTTCTCCTACAATGAGCAGTTCTTC. The chain recombines TRBV7-2 with TRBJ2-1; D may match TRBD1 or TRBD2 (6 bases each). Germline values: CDR1 SGHTA, CDR2 FQGNSA. This CDR3 contains 17 residues. With 1 base removed from V and 0 bases from J, the gap between germline ends came to 13 bases. The full variable domain, in which reference TRBV7-2 and TRBJ2-1 provide the parts outside the CDR3, is GAGVSQSPSNKVTEKGKDVELRCDPISGHTALYWYRQSLGQGLEFLIYFQGNSAPDKSGLPSDRFSAERTGGSVSTLTIQRTQQEDSAVYLCASSLERGAFSYNEQFFGPGTRLTVL.

The chain carries TRBV7-2 and TRBJ2-7, with a possible D match to TRBD2 (5 bases). The CDR3 consists of 15 residues. Germline V gene sequence: CDR1 SGHTA, CDR2 FQGNSA. Trimming took 1 base from V and 7 from J, leaving 17 bases between them. CDR3 in amino acids: CASSLDVVEGREQYF. The CDR3 nucleotides are TGTGCCAGCAGCTTAGATGTCGTCGAGGGCCGGGAGCAGTACTTC.